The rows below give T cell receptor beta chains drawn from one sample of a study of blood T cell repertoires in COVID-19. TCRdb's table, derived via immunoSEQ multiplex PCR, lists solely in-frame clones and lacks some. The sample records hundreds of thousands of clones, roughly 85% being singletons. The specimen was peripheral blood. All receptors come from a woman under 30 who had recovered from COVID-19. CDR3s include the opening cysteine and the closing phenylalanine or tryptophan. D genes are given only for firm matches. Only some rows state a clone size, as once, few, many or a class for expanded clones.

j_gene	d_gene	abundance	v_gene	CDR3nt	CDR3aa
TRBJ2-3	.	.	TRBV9	TGTGCCAGCAGCCCCTTGGCACAGGCCTCTAGCACAGATACGCAGTATTTT	CASSPLAQASSTDTQYF
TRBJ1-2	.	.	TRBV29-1	TGCAGCATCCCCCGGGAGGACTATGGCTACACCTTC	CSIPREDYGYTF
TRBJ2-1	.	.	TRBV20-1	TGCAGTGCTAAGCGCAATGAGCAGTTCTTC	CSAKRNEQFF
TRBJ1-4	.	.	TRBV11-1	TGTGCCAGCCGACCTGTGGGGCGCCGAAAACTGTTTTTT	CASRPVGRRKLFF
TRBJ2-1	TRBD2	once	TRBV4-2	TGTGCCAGCAGCCAAGGGACTAGCGGGAGGACAATCTACAATGAGCAGTTCTTC	CASSQGTSGRTIYNEQFF
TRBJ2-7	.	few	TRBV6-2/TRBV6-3	TGTGCCAGCAGTTACTCGATTAAACCCGGACGGGACTACGAGCAGTACTTC	CASSYSIKPGRDYEQYF
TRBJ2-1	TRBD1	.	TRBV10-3	TGTGCCATCAGTTGGACAGGGTCTGGGAATGAGCAGTTCTTC	CAISWTGSGNEQFF
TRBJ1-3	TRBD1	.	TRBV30	TGTGCCTGGAATCCACAGGGGAATGGAAACACCATATATTTT	CAWNPQGNGNTIYF
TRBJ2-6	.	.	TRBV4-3	TGCGCCAGCAGCCAAGTCGATAGCTCTGGGGCCAACGTCCTGACTTTC	CASSQVDSSGANVLTF
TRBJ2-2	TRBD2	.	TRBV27	TGTGCCAGCAGTTTGAGCGGGAGTGGCACCGGGGAGCTGTTTTTT	CASSLSGSGTGELFF
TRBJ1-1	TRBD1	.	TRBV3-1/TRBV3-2	TGTGCCAGCAGCCAAGGGGTGACCGGGACAGGGAGCACTGAAGCTTTCTTT	CASSQGVTGTGSTEAFF
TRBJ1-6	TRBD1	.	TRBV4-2	TGTGCCAGCAGCCAAGACGCGACAGGGATTTTCTCAAGCTCCTATAATTCACCCCTCCACTTT	CASSQDATGIFSSSYNSPLHF
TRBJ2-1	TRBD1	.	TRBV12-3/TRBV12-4	TGTGCCAGCAGTTTATTCCCGGACAGGGAGTTCTTC	CASSLFPDREFF
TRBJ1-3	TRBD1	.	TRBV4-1	TGCGCCAGCAGCCAAGATCGGACAGGGAACTCTGGAAACACCATATATTTT	CASSQDRTGNSGNTIYF
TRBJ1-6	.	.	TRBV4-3	TGCGCCAGCAGCCAAGGCTATGACAGCTCCTATAATTCACCCCTCCACTTT	CASSQGYDSSYNSPLHF
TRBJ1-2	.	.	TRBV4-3	TGCGCCAGCAGCCAAGATCTCTATGGCTACACCTTC	CASSQDLYGYTF
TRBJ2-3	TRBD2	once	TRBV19	TGTGCCAGTCAGCGGGACACAGATACGCAGTATTTT	CASQRDTDTQYF
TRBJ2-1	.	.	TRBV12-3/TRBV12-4	TGTGCCAGCAGTCTCAGGAGGCTCGATGAGCAGTTCTTC	CASSLRRLDEQFF
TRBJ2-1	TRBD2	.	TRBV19	TGTGCCAGTAGTACGGGGGGACTAGCGGTAGCATACAATGAGCAGTTCTTC	CASSTGGLAVAYNEQFF
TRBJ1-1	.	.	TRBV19	TGTGCCAGTAGTCCGGGACAACAGGGTGAAGCTTTCTTT	CASSPGQQGEAFF
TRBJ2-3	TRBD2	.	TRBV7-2	TGTGCCAGCAGCCATGGGACTAGCGGGAGTAGGTCAGATACGCAGTATTTT	CASSHGTSGSRSDTQYF
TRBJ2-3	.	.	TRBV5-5	TGTGCCAGCAGCTTGGAGGGCGGGACAGCAGATACGCAGTATTTT	CASSLEGGTADTQYF
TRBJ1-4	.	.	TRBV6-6	TGTGCCAGCAGTTATAATGAGGGGACATTCCATGAAAAACTGTTTTTT	CASSYNEGTFHEKLFF
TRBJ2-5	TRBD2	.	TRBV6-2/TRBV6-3	TGTGCCAGCAGTTACCTAGCGGCTACAGAGACCCAGTACTTC	CASSYLAATETQYF
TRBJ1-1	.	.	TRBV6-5	TGTGCCAGCAACCCCTCGCCGGGGTCAGGCACTGAAGCTTTCTTT	CASNPSPGSGTEAFF
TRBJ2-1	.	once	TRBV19	TGTGCCAGTAGTACCTACTACAATTCCTACAATGAGCAGTTCTTC	CASSTYYNSYNEQFF
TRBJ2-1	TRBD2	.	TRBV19	TGTGCCAGTAGTATCACTAGCGGGAGGCTCCATGAGCAGTTCTTC	CASSITSGRLHEQFF
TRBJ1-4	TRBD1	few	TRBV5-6	TGTGCCAGCAGCTCGACAGGGTGGAATGAAAAACTGTTTTTT	CASSSTGWNEKLFF
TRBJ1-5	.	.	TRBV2	TGTGCCAGCAGTGAAAGCGCGATACCGGATCAGCCCCAGCATTTT	CASSESAIPDQPQHF
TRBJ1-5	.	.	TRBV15	TGTGCCACCAGCATCGTATCCCAGCCCCAGCATTTT	CATSIVSQPQHF
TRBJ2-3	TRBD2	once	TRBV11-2	TGTGCCAGCAGCTCCCTAGCGGGAGGGCCACCAGATACGCAGTATTTT	CASSSLAGGPPDTQYF
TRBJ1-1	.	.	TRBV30	TGTGCCTGGAGTCCAGTGAACACTGAAGCTTTCTTT	CAWSPVNTEAFF
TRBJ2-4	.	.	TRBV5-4	TGTGCCAGCAGCTTAGGGCAGGGAGCCAAAAACATTCAGTACTTC	CASSLGQGAKNIQYF
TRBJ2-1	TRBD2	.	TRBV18	TGTGCCAGCTCAACTAGCGGGTCCTACAATGAGCAGTTCTTC	CASSTSGSYNEQFF
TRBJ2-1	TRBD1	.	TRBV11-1	TGTGCCAGCAGCCTCCCGAGGGACAGGGGATACAATGAGCAGTTCTTC	CASSLPRDRGYNEQFF
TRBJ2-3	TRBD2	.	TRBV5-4	TGTGCCAGCAGCTTGGCTAGCGGAAGCACAGATACGCAGTATTTT	CASSLASGSTDTQYF
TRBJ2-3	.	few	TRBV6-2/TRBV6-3	TGTGCCAGCAGTTTCACAGGGTCCACAGATACGCAGTATTTT	CASSFTGSTDTQYF
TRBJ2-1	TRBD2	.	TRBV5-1	TGCGCCAGCAGCTTGGTATGGGCGGGAGGATACTACAATGAGCAGTTCTTC	CASSLVWAGGYYNEQFF
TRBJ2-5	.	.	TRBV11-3	TGTGCCAGCAGCCTAGCGTATCAGGAGACCCAGTACTTC	CASSLAYQETQYF
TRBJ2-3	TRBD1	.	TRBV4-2	TGTGCTACCAGGGACAGGGGCACAGATACGCAGTATTTT	CATRDRGTDTQYF
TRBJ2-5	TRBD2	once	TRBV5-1	TGCGCCAGCAGCTTTGCTAGCGGGAGGTCAGAGACCCAGTACTTC	CASSFASGRSETQYF
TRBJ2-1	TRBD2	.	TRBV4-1	TGCGCCAGCAGCCAAGCCGGGACTAGCGGGAGCTCCTACAATGAGCAGTTCTTC	CASSQAGTSGSSYNEQFF
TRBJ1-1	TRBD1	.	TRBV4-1	TGCGCCAGCAGCCAAAGGGGGCTGAACACTGAAGCTTTCTTT	CASSQRGLNTEAFF
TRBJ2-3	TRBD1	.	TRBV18	TGTGCCAGCTCATCCTTGACAGGGACCCTGGCAGATACGCAGTATTTT	CASSSLTGTLADTQYF
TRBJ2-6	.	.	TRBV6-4	TGTGCCAGCAGTGACAGAGGGACTGGGGCCAACGTCCTGACTTTC	CASSDRGTGANVLTF
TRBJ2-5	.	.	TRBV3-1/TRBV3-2	TGTGCCAGCAGCCACGCGAGCTTTACCCAGTACTTC	CASSHASFTQYF
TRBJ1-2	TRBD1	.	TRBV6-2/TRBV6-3	TGTGCCAGCAGTTACCGGACAGGGGTGAACTATGGCTACACCTTC	CASSYRTGVNYGYTF
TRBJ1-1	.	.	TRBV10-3	TGTGCCATCAGTGAGGACAGGCACACGAACACTGAAGCTTTCTTT	CAISEDRHTNTEAFF
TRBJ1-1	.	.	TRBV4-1	TGCGCCAGCAGCCAAGATCCGGGACAACACACTGAAGCTTTCTTT	CASSQDPGQHTEAFF
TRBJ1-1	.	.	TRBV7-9	TGTGCCAGCAGCTGGGGAACAGGTTTTACTGAAGCTTTCTTT	CASSWGTGFTEAFF
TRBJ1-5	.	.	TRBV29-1	TGCAGCGTCCGGACTGATAGCAATCAGCCCCAGCATTTT	CSVRTDSNQPQHF
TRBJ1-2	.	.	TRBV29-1	TGCAGCGTTGGAGGTGAAAACTATGGCTACACCTTC	CSVGGENYGYTF